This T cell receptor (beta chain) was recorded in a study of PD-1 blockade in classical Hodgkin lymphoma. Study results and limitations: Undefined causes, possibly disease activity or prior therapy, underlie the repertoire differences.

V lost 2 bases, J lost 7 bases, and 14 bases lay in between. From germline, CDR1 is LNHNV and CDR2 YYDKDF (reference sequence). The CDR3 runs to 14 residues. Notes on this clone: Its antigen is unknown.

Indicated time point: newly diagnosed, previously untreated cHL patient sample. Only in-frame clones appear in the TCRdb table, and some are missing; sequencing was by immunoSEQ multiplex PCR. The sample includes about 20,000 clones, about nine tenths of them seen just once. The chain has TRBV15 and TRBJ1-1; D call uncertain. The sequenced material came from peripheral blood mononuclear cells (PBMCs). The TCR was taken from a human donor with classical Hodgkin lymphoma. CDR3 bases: TGTGCCACCAGCAGAACGGACGACCCGCATGAAGCTTTCTTT. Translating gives CATSRTDDPHEAFF. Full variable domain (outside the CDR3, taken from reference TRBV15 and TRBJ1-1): DAMVIQNPRYQVTQFGKPVTLSCSQTLNHNVMYWYQQKSSQAPKLLFHYYDKDFNNEADTPDNFQSRRPNTSFCFLDIRSPGLGDTAMYLCATSRTDDPHEAFFGQGTRLTVV.